A selection of T cell receptor beta chains follows, all from one sample in a study of CD8+ T cells in alopecia areata. Only in-frame clones appear in the TCRdb table, and some are missing; sequencing was by immunoSEQ multiplex PCR. The sample records roughly 250,000 clones, 67% being singletons. The source material was CD4+ T cells sorted from blood, sampled at week 0. The receptors come from a human donor with alopecia areata. Both conserved end residues are part of each CDR3. The D gene is left open where the match is weak. Size values are once, few and many counts, or a class for expanded clones, and some rows have none.

V	size	length	J	D	DNA	CDR3
TRBV29-1	.	13	TRBJ1-2	.	TGCAGCGCTGGAGGGCCGGGGGACTATGGCTACACCTTC	CSAGGPGDYGYTF
TRBV7-3	few	12	TRBJ2-2	.	TGTGCCGTTCCCGGTCTCTCCGGGGAGCTGTTTTTT	CAVPGLSGELFF
TRBV5-6	once	14	TRBJ2-1	.	TGTGCCAGCAGCTTACCCCAGGGGAGGAGGGAGCAGTTCTTC	CASSLPQGRREQFF
TRBV2	.	13	TRBJ2-5	.	TGTGCCAGCAGCACGGAGGGTCGGGAGACCCAGTACTTC	CASSTEGRETQYF
TRBV5-1	.	13	TRBJ2-5	TRBD2	TGCGCCAGCAGCCGGGGGGACCAAGAGACCCAGTACTTC	CASSRGDQETQYF
TRBV25-1	.	15	TRBJ1-1	TRBD1	TGTGCCAGCAGGTCGACGGGACAGCAATGGGGTGAAGCTTTCTTT	CASRSTGQQWGEAFF
TRBV29-1	few	13	TRBJ2-7	TRBD1	TGCAGCGCCGCCGGACAGGGTCTAGCCGAGCAGTACTTC	CSAAGQGLAEQYF
TRBV29-1	.	13	TRBJ1-1	.	TGCAGCGTCGGAACAGGGACGAACACTGAAGCTTTCTTT	CSVGTGTNTEAFF
TRBV25-1	.	14	TRBJ2-7	TRBD1	TGTGCCAGCAGTGGACAGGGGGTTACGGACGAGCAGTACTTC	CASSGQGVTDEQYF
TRBV7-8	few	14	TRBJ2-5	.	TGTGCCAGCAGCTTAGCGCTGGTACAAGAGACCCAGTACTTC	CASSLALVQETQYF
TRBV30	.	13	TRBJ2-5	TRBD2	TGTGCCTGGAGTCGGGGGGGCCCAGAGACCCAGTACTTC	CAWSRGGPETQYF
TRBV5-1	.	14	TRBJ2-1	TRBD1	TGCGCCAGCAGTCCCCTTCCACGACAGGGGGGGCAGTTCTTC	CASSPLPRQGGQFF
TRBV19	.	11	TRBJ2-1	.	TGTGCCAGTAGTAACGCGCATGAGCAGTTCTTC	CASSNAHEQFF
TRBV30	.	13	TRBJ2-2	TRBD1	TGTGCCTGGAGTAGACAGGGTTCCGGGGAGCTGTTTTTT	CAWSRQGSGELFF
TRBV4-3	.	16	TRBJ2-4	TRBD2	TGCGCCAGCAGCCAAGACCAGCGGGGAGCCAAAAACATTCAGTACTTC	CASSQDQRGAKNIQYF
TRBV4-1	.	13	TRBJ1-6	.	TGCGCCAGCAGCCGTACGATTAATTCACCCCTCCACTTT	CASSRTINSPLHF
TRBV25-1	.	18	TRBJ1-1	TRBD1	TGTGCCAGCAGTGAGGGGGGACAGGGGGCAGGGGGCAACACTGAAGCTTTCTTT	CASSEGGQGAGGNTEAFF
TRBV29-1	.	12	TRBJ2-5	.	TGCAGCGTGCCGACAGAAGGGGAGACCCAGTACTTC	CSVPTEGETQYF